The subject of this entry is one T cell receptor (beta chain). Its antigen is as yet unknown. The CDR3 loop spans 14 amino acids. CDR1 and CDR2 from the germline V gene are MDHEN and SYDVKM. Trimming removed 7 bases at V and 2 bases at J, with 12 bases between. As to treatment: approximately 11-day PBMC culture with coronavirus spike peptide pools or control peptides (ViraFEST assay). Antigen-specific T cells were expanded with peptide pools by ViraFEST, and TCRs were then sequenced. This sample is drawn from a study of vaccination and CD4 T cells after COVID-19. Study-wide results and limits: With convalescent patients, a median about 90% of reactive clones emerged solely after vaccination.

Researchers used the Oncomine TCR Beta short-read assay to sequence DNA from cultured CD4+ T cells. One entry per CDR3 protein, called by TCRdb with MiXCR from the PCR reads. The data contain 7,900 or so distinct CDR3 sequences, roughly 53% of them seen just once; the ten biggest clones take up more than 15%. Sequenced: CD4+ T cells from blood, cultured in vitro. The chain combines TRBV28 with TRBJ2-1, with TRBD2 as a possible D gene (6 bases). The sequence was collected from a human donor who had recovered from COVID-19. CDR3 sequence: CASKQRAPYNEQFF. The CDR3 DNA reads TGTGCCAGCAAACAGCGGGCCCCCTACAATGAGCAGTTCTTC.